This T cell receptor (beta chain) was documented in a study of T cells after yellow fever vaccination. Study findings and constraints: Within FACS-sorted repertoires, abundant clonotypes contaminating from the bulk population could be present.

Of note for this clonotype: Its cognate antigen is unknown.

The CDR3 totals 14 residues. The V gene lost 6 bases and the J gene lost 6 bases, with 15 bases spanning the gap. CDR1 and CDR2 from the germline V gene are SGHRS and YFSETQ. Each CDR3 protein gets one entry after TCRdb re-called the 5' RACE reads with MiXCR. Of roughly 500,000 distinct CDR3 sequences listed, less than 20% are singletons. The source was PBMCs, collected 15 days after the yellow fever booster vaccination. The sequence derives from a man younger than 45 who received the YFV17D yellow fever vaccine. The gene calls are TRBV5-1 and TRBJ2-2, with D unclear. DNA for the CDR3: TGCGCCAGCAAGAACACCTTTGGGGCCGGGGAGCTGTTTTTT. This gives the protein CASKNTFGAGELFF.